Reported below is one T cell receptor beta chain. The antigen is undetermined. Unmatched junction bases numbered 6, after V lost 0 bases and J lost 5 bases. The germline gives CDR1 SGHRS, CDR2 YFSETQ. The length of the CDR3 is 15 residues. This sample was taken from a study of response to subunit inactivated influenza vaccine. Study findings and constraints: The authors put forward the suggestion that each seasonal influenza vaccination may bring in only a limited number of new T cells.

Via MiXCR, TCRdb re-called the RT-PCR reads, giving one row per CDR3 protein. The sample includes 530,000 or so distinct CDR3 sequences, about 14% of them seen just once. The TCR was taken from a man aged 50 to 59 who received an inactivated influenza vaccine. V is TRBV5-1 and J is TRBJ2-5; 8 bases are a match to TRBD2. Sequenced here: PBMCs from blood, sampled 11 to 12 days after vaccination. CDR3 sequence reads: CASSLAGGAGETQYF. CDR3 DNA sequence: TGCGCCAGCAGCTTGGCCGGGGGGGCCGGCGAGACCCAGTACTTC.